This TCR beta chain was profiled in a study of neoadjuvant anti-PD-1 for oral cavity cancer. Overall study context: Around day 43, patients without progression received a fourth nivolumab dose before surgery.

The table lists this clone with a few counts. Sequenced by immunoSEQ multiplex PCR; TCRdb stores in-frame clones only, minus some. The sample includes approximately 13,000 clones, around three fifths of them seen just once. The CDR3 runs 11 residues. Between the trimmed V and J ends, which lost 11 bases and 1 base, there was a span of 8 bases. The germline gives CDR1 PRHDT, CDR2 FYEKMQ (reference sequence). Source: PBMCs, taken before nivolumab (anti-PD-1) treatment. The chain is built from TRBV13 and TRBJ1-1; D possibly corresponds to TRBD1 (6 bases). This receptor was taken from a person between 35 and 79 years old with oral cavity squamous cell carcinoma. The DNA of the CDR3 is TGTGCCGCAGGGGAGAACACTGAAGCTTTCTTT. It encodes CAAGENTEAFF.